The 28 T cell receptor beta chains below were found in one sample sequenced in a study of T cell clonality in common variable immunodeficiency. Repertoires were generated with immunoSEQ multiplex PCR, while TCRdb's copy carries only in-frame clones and drops some. Listed for the sample are approximately 29,000 clones, none seen a single time. Which antigens these TCRs recognize remains unknown. Study-wide results and caveats: Common variable immunodeficiency TCR beta sequences reportedly had fewer deletions and N-nucleotide insertions.

The sample taken for sequencing was peripheral blood mononuclear cells. These receptors were taken from a human donor with common variable immunodeficiency.

This clone was seen repeatedly, ten times or more. The read halts 3 residues ahead of the CDR3 end, with the missing end drawn from the germline J gene. The J gene is TRBJ2-2, the V gene TRBV18, with 7 bases that match TRBD1. The germline CDR1 and CDR2 sequences are KGHSH and LQKENI. The CDR3 is 15 residues long. V trimming: 4 bases; J trimming: 4 bases; junction bases outside the gene matches: 6. CDR3 protein: CASSQQQGTTGELFF. The CDR3 bases that were read are TGTGCCAGCTCACAACAACAGGGGACCACCGGGGAG.

This clone came up a few times. The sequenced fragment ends 3 residues before the CDR3 boundary, so the rest is inferred from the germline J gene. The chain links TRBV18 to TRBJ1-3; D gene unclear. Germline-derived CDR1 and CDR2 are KGHSH and LQKENI. Trimming shortened V by 4 bases and J by 0 bases, and 13 bases separated the two germline ends. The CDR3 extends over 16 amino acids. This CDR3 is CASSRTPPGSGNTIYF. The sequenced part of the CDR3 DNA is TGTGCCAGCTCACGCACCCCTCCCGGCTCTGGAAACACC. The full variable domain, completed using reference TRBV18 and TRBJ1-3, is NAGVMQNPRHLVRRRGQEARLRCSPMKGHSHVYWYRQLPEEGLKFMVYLQKENIIDESGMPKERFSAEFPKEGPSILRIQQVVRGDSAAYFCASSRTPPGSGNTIYFGEGSWLTVV.

This clone was recorded at least ten times. The read ends 3 residues shy of where the CDR3 ends; the end is completed using the germline J gene. The J gene is TRBJ2-5, the V gene TRBV7-3, with unresolved D. In germline, CDR1 is SGHTA, CDR2 FQGTGA. The ends were cut back, 0 bases at V and 3 bases at J, with 5 bases in the middle. The CDR3 covers 13 residues. CDR3 DNA, as far as it was read: TGTGCCAGCAGCTTAACTCGGGAAGAGACC. Protein sequence: CASSLTREET. The CDR3 reads in full as CASSLTREETQYF.

This clone was seen many times. The sequence runs out 3 residues before the end of the CDR3; the remainder is reconstructed from the germline J gene. J is TRBJ2-7 and V is TRBV6-1, with D uncertain. The CDR3 covers 12 residues. Trimming left V 8 bases short and J 4 bases short, with 12 bases between. The germline V gene encodes CDR1 MNHNS and CDR2 SASEGT. The CDR3 protein is CASGGGGYEQYF. The CDR3 DNA, read in part, is TGTGCCAGCGGTGGCGGTGGGTACGAG.

This clone has only a few counts. Sequencing ends 3 residues short of the CDR3 end; the germline J gene provides the rest. This chain uses TRBV20-1 with TRBJ1-1; 8 positions match TRBD1. CDR3 length: 12 amino acids. V trimming: 2 bases; J trimming: 6 bases; junction bases outside the gene matches: 2. Germline V gene sequence: CDR1 DFQATT, CDR2 SNEGSKA (reference sequence). CDR3 bases read: TGCAGTGCTAGAAGGACAGGGCCTGAA. Residues: CSARRTGPE. The CDR3 in full is CSARRTGPEAFF.

This clone was detected ten times or more. The read ends 3 residues early relative to the CDR3; the germline J gene fills the gap. This rearrangement joins TRBV6-1 to TRBJ2-7; D unclear. V lost 4 bases and J lost 6, with 10 bases in between. The CDR3 is 12 residues long. CDR1 and CDR2 from the germline V gene are MNHNS and SASEGT. The part of the CDR3 DNA that was read is TGTGCCAGCAGTGTGCGTACGTTCGAG. It yields the protein CASSVRTFE. The whole CDR3 protein is CASSVRTFEQYF.

This clone was detected ten times or more. The read falls 3 residues short of the CDR3 end, and the missing part is taken from the germline J gene. This rearrangement joins TRBV5-1 to TRBJ2-7; TRBD1 is a possible D gene (6 bases). Germline assignment: CDR1 SGHRS and CDR2 YFSETQ. CDR3 length: 15 residues. V gave up 3 bases and J gave up 2 bases, with 15 bases separating them. The part of the CDR3 DNA that was read is TGCGCCAGCAGCTGGGGACACGGGGACACCTACGAG. This codes for CASSWGHGDTYE. The full CDR3 is CASSWGHGDTYEQYF.

The sample holds many counts of this clone. The CDR3 end lies 3 residues beyond the end of the read and is filled in from the germline J gene. The gene calls are TRBV11-2 and TRBJ2-3, with D possibly being TRBD2 (6 bases). This CDR3 has 14 residues. Germline-derived CDR1 and CDR2 are SGHAT and FQNNGV. Between the trimmed V and J ends, which lost 6 bases and 3 bases, there was a span of 13 bases. CDR3 region: CASSEGGKTDTQYF. The covered CDR3 bases are TGTGCCAGCAGTGAGGGCGGGAAGACAGATACG.

The CDR3 loop is CASSARQGHGNQPQHF. The CDR3 bases that were read are TGTGCCAGCAGTGCCAGACAGGGCCATGGCAATCAGCCC. J is TRBJ1-5 and V is TRBV6-1, with TRBD1 matching 7 bases. The sequenced fragment ends 3 residues before the CDR3 boundary, so the rest is inferred from the germline J gene. Germline lookup yields CDR1 MNHNS and CDR2 SASEGT. The CDR3 length is 16 residues. V gave up 4 bases and J gave up 2 bases; unmatched junction bases: 8.

In its sample, this clone was seen a few times. The CDR3 end falls 3 residues outside the read, so it is completed with the germline J gene. The rearrangement uses TRBV5-1 and TRBJ2-3, with D possibly being TRBD2 (6 bases). V lost 0 bases, J lost 4 bases, and 18 bases lay in between. There are 17 residues in the CDR3. In germline, CDR1 is SGHRS, CDR2 YFSETQ. CDR3: CASSLAVRGGSPDTQYF. The sequenced part of the CDR3 DNA is TGCGCCAGCAGCTTGGCAGTCCGTGGGGGGTCCCCAGATACG.

This clone was detected many times. The CDR3 loop reads CASSLWGQEYNEQFF. Partial CDR3 DNA: TGTGCCAGCAGTTTGTGGGGGCAGGAGTACAATGAG. The V call is TRBV12-3 or TRBV12-4, the J call TRBJ2-1, with D perhaps TRBD1 (6 bases). The read is 3 residues too short to cover the CDR3 end, so that end is filled in from the germline J gene. V was pared by 3 bases and J by 4 bases, with 13 bases between. CDR3 length equals 15 residues.

Comment on this clone: The CDR3 is cut off 3 residues early in the read; its end comes from the germline J gene. The chain combines TRBV7-3 with TRBJ1-1; 8 positions agree with TRBD1. CDR3 length equals 14 residues. Trimming removed 1 base from V and 4 bases from J; junction bases left unmatched: 2. From germline, CDR1 is SGHTA and CDR2 FQGTGA. The DNA read from the CDR3 is TGTGCCAGCAGCTTAAAACAGGGGGTCACTGAA. Its translation: CASSLKQGVTE. The whole CDR3 is CASSLKQGVTEAFF.

The table lists this clone with a few counts. CDR3 region: CASSEVRGNSNQPQHF. Partial CDR3 DNA: TGTGCCAGCAGTGAAGTCAGGGGTAATAGCAATCAGCCC. The chain joins TRBV6-1 to TRBJ1-5; tentatively, D is TRBD1 (6 bases). The read falls 3 residues short of the CDR3 end, and the missing part is taken from the germline J gene. Trimming stripped 1 base from V and 0 bases from J, with 10 bases between. The germline V gene has CDR1 MNHNS and CDR2 SASEGT. The CDR3 is 16 amino acids.

A word on this clone: The read halts 3 residues ahead of the CDR3 end, with the missing end drawn from the germline J gene. This sequence joins TRBV11-1 and TRBJ1-5; D is ambiguous. V lost 2 bases and J lost 3, with 5 bases in between. Germline V CDR1 and CDR2: SGHAT, FQDESV (reference sequence). CDR3 size: 13 residues. The part of the CDR3 DNA that was read is TGTGCCAGCAGCTTAAGCCTCAATCAGCCC. As protein: CASSLSLNQP. The full CDR3 sequence reads CASSLSLNQPQHF.

About this clone itself: One junction end does not reproduce the germline sequence, and a read error may be involved. The observed sequence ends 3 residues before the CDR3 terminus, with the missing tail filled in from the germline J gene. The V gene is TRBV11-3, the J gene TRBJ2-1, with a possible D match to TRBD1 (6 bases). Per the germline V gene, CDR1 is SGHNT and CDR2 is YENEEA. The length of the CDR3 is 13 residues. The sequenced part of the CDR3 DNA is TGTGCCGGCAGCGAGTTCAGGGGCAATGAG. Translation gives CAGSEFRGNE. The whole CDR3 protein reads CAGSEFRGNEQFF.

About this clone: The read comes to an end 3 residues before the CDR3 does, leaving the germline J gene to fill in the end. The chain carries TRBV30 and TRBJ2-7; 8 nucleotides match TRBD1. Looked up from germline, CDR1 is GTSNPN and CDR2 is SVGIG (reference sequence). CDR3 length: 16 residues. V trimming: 0 bases; J trimming: 4 bases; junction bases outside the gene matches: 11. CDR3 bases read: TGTGCCTGGAGTGTACGTCACGGGACAGGACTGTACGAG. Translating it yields CAWSVRHGTGLYE. The full-length CDR3 reads as CAWSVRHGTGLYEQYF. Combining the CDR3 with reference TRBV30 and TRBJ2-7 gives the whole variable domain SQTIHQWPATLVQPVGSPLSLECTVEGTSNPNLYWYRQAAGRGLQLLFYSVGIGQISSEVPQNLSASRPQDRQFILSSKKLLLSDSGFYLCAWSVRHGTGLYEQYFGPGTRLTVT.

This clone occurred a few times. The read terminates 3 residues ahead of where the CDR3 ends, so the germline J gene completes it. The chain couples TRBV20-1 to TRBJ1-4, with 7 bases identical to TRBD1. The germline gives CDR1 DFQATT, CDR2 SNEGSKA (reference sequence). V trimming: 2 bases; J trimming: 7 bases; junction bases outside the gene matches: 10. The CDR3 has 15 amino acids. The covered CDR3 bases are TGCAGTGCTAGAAACGTAGACAGGGATCTTGAAAAA. This gives the protein CSARNVDRDLEK. The whole CDR3 region reads CSARNVDRDLEKLFF.

A remark on this clone: The DNA ends 3 residues before the CDR3 does, and the rest of the CDR3 is filled in from the germline J gene. The chain links TRBV2 to TRBJ1-1; D gene ambiguous. The V end lost 7 bases, the J end lost 1 base, and 10 bases lay between the germline ends. The germline gives CDR1 SNHLY, CDR2 FYNNEI. The CDR3 spans 13 residues. Incomplete CDR3 DNA: TGTGCCAGCAAACTACCTCCGAACACTGAA. Protein sequence: CASKLPPNTE. The CDR3 reads in full as CASKLPPNTEAFF. The complete variable domain, with remaining parts taken from reference TRBV2 and TRBJ1-1, reads EPEVTQTPSHQVTQMGQEVILRCVPISNHLYFYWYRQILGQKVEFLVSFYNNEISEKSEIFDDQFSVERPDGSNFTLKIRSTKLEDSAMYFCASKLPPNTEAFFGQGTRLTVV.

The sample holds many counts of this clone. The sequenced fragment ends 3 residues before the CDR3 boundary, so the rest is inferred from the germline J gene. The chain couples TRBV29-1 to TRBJ1-2, with 8 bases that match TRBD1. Germline assignment: CDR1 SQVTM and CDR2 ANQGSEA. The CDR3 totals 11 residues. The CDR3 bases that were read are TGCAGCGGGGAACAGGGGGGCGGC. This gives the protein CSGEQGGG. The whole CDR3 reads CSGEQGGGYTF.

With regard to this clone: The sequence runs out 3 residues before the end of the CDR3; the remainder is reconstructed from the germline J gene. This chain joins TRBV11-2 and TRBJ2-7; 7 nucleotides match TRBD2. Per germline, CDR1 SGHAT and CDR2 FQNNGV. J gave up 6 bases and V 1 base, and 3 bases lay outside the gene matches. The CDR3 runs 13 residues. CDR3 DNA, as far as it was read: TGTGCCAGCAGCTTAGGGCTAGCGGCCGAG. Its protein is CASSLGLAAE. The complete CDR3 sequence is CASSLGLAAEQYF.

This clone has at least ten counts. CDR3 residues: CASSPTSGIFRYEQYF. The CDR3 bases that were read are TGTGCCAGCTCACCCACCTCAGGGATATTTCGCTACGAG. This sequence joins TRBV18 and TRBJ2-7; weak D call: TRBD1 (5 bases). The CDR3 goes on 3 residues after the read ends, and that part is filled in from the germline J gene. V dropped 3 bases and J dropped 3 bases, with 18 bases sitting between them. This CDR3 is 16 amino acids long. Per the germline V gene, CDR1 is KGHSH and CDR2 is LQKENI.

This clone was seen at least ten times. The missing CDR3 end, 3 residues past where the read stops, is filled in from the germline J gene. The V gene is TRBV20-1, the J gene TRBJ2-3, with D unclear. The germline V gene encodes CDR1 DFQATT and CDR2 SNEGSKA (reference sequence). The CDR3 length is 13 residues. Trimming shortened V by 3 bases and J by 4 bases, and 11 bases separated the two germline ends. The CDR3 reads CSASLLRADTQYF. The part of the CDR3 DNA that was read is TGCAGTGCTAGTCTCCTCCGGGCAGATACG.

This clone showed up just a few times. The read gets to within 3 residues of the CDR3 end, and the germline J gene fills in the rest. This chain joins TRBV19 and TRBJ1-4; 8 nucleotides agree with TRBD1. Germline V gene data show CDR1 as LNHDA and CDR2 as SQIVND (reference sequence). The junction had 10 bases not matched to a gene; V was cut back by 4 bases and J by 0 bases. The CDR3 covers 18 residues. The DNA read from the CDR3 is TGTGCCAGTAGTACTCGGACAGGGTACGCCCCAACTAATGAAAAA. Protein sequence: CASSTRTGYAPTNEK. The full CDR3 sequence reads CASSTRTGYAPTNEKLFF.

As for this clone: The read terminates 3 residues before the CDR3 end, so the remaining end is supplied by the germline J gene. The chain uses TRBV19 and TRBJ2-7; tentatively, D is TRBD1 (8 bases). Deletions cut 4 bases from V and 6 bases from J, with 16 bases between. Germline-derived CDR1 and CDR2 are LNHDA and SQIVND (reference sequence). The CDR3 contains 14 residues. The part of the CDR3 DNA that was read is TGTGCCAGTAGTACAAGGACAGGGAGGGGCGAG. It specifies CASSTRTGRGE. The full CDR3 reads CASSTRTGRGEQYF.

About this clone: The CDR3 end falls 3 residues outside the read, so it is completed with the germline J gene. This chain links TRBV2 with TRBJ2-7, with D possibly matching TRBD2 (6 bases). Germline values: CDR1 SNHLY, CDR2 FYNNEI. V dropped 3 bases and J dropped 3 bases, with 9 bases sitting between them. The CDR3 totals 13 residues. CDR3 bases read: TGTGCCAGCAGTGACGGGGGACTCTACGAG. This encodes CASSDGGLYE. Given in full, the CDR3 is CASSDGGLYEQYF.

Concerning this clone itself: The missing CDR3 end, 3 residues past where the read stops, is filled in from the germline J gene. This sequence joins TRBV5-1 and TRBJ2-7, with 7 positions matching TRBD1. Per germline, CDR1 SGHRS and CDR2 YFSETQ. This CDR3 region has 17 residues. The V segment lost 0 bases and the J segment 2 bases; nucleotides outside the gene matches: 11. The CDR3 sequence is CASSLAGRDRSAYEQYF. The DNA read from the CDR3 is TGCGCCAGCAGCTTGGCCGGCCGGGACAGAAGCGCCTACGAG.

Incomplete CDR3 DNA: TGTGCCTGGAGTGTAAGAACCCCAATCCCGGGGACCGGGGAG. Its protein is CAWSVRTPIPGTGE. The CDR3 in full is CAWSVRTPIPGTGELFF. The chain employs TRBV30 and TRBJ2-2; D might be TRBD2 (5 bases). The DNA ends 3 residues before the CDR3 does, and the rest of the CDR3 is filled in from the germline J gene. The CDR3 loop spans 17 amino acids. Trimming stripped 0 bases from V and 5 bases from J, with 19 bases between. Germline CDR1 GTSNPN, CDR2 SVGIG (reference sequence). The full variable domain, in which reference TRBV30 and TRBJ2-2 provide the parts outside the CDR3, is SQTIHQWPATLVQPVGSPLSLECTVEGTSNPNLYWYRQAAGRGLQLLFYSVGIGQISSEVPQNLSASRPQDRQFILSSKKLLLSDSGFYLCAWSVRTPIPGTGELFFGEGSRLTVL.

This clone was seen ten or more times. The read stops 3 residues short of the end of the CDR3; the missing end is completed from the germline J gene. This sequence joins TRBV7-2 and TRBJ1-1; D perhaps matches TRBD1 (5 bases). This CDR3 contains 12 residues. Looked up from germline, CDR1 is SGHTA and CDR2 is FQGNSA. Partial CDR3 DNA: TGTGCCAGCAGAGGGGCAGGGCTCTCA. It translates to CASRGAGLS. The CDR3 reads in full as CASRGAGLSAFF.